A single sample is the source of the 8 T cell receptor beta chains below, sequenced in a study of shared clonotypes between healthy human individuals. Sequencing was performed with immunoSEQ multiplex PCR; in TCRdb, only in-frame clones are kept and a portion is missing. The sample lists about 460,000 clones, 70% to 80% seen once, with around 12% in the top ten. Sequences were obtained from PBMCs. The receptors come from a woman in her 40s in good health. Some clones in this sample may be carry-over from other donors' samples.

CDR3 sequence (DNA): TGTGCCAGCAAGCCGGCGGGACAGGGGGAAATCTATGGCTACACCTTC. It codes for CASKPAGQGEIYGYTF. V and J are TRBV28 and TRBJ1-2, with 11 bases fitting TRBD1. Germline-derived CDR1 and CDR2 are MDHEN and SYDVKM. V was pared by 7 bases and J by 4 bases, with 11 bases of the junction left unmatched. This CDR3 has 16 residues.

This clone was picked up a small number of times. The chain has TRBV5-6 and TRBJ2-6; D not certain. The V gene lost 0 bases and the J gene lost 4 bases, with 14 bases spanning the gap. Germline CDR1 reads SGHDT; CDR2 reads YYEEEE. The CDR3 contains 17 residues. The CDR3 loop reads CASSLGTFTSGANVLTF. CDR3 in DNA: TGTGCCAGCAGCTTGGGGACCTTTACGAGCGGGGCCAACGTCCTGACTTTC.

The CDR3 DNA reads as TGTGCCAGCAGCCGAGGCCCCTCCTTTGGAAACACCATATATTTT. Its protein is CASSRGPSFGNTIYF. The rearrangement uses TRBV7-6 and TRBJ1-3; no clear D. The germline V gene encodes CDR1 SGHVS and CDR2 FNYEAQ. The CDR3 contains 15 residues. V was cut by 5 bases and J by 3 bases, with 14 bases left in between.

The chain joins TRBV30 to TRBJ2-2, with TRBD2 as a possible D gene (6 bases). V lost 3 bases to trimming and J lost 1 base, with 15 bases between them. Germline V gene sequence: CDR1 GTSNPN, CDR2 SVGIG (reference sequence). This CDR3 comprises 16 residues. CDR3 region: CAWRRVGTQNTGELFF. In nucleotides, the CDR3 is TGTGCCTGGAGGCGGGTCGGGACTCAGAACACCGGGGAGCTGTTTTTT.

The chain carries TRBV6-5 and TRBJ2-5; TRBD2 is a possible D gene (5 bases). The V gene's germline CDR1 is MNHEY and CDR2 SVGAGI. This CDR3 has 13 amino acids. V lost 7 bases and J lost 2, with 11 bases in between. CDR3 DNA: TGTGCCAGCACTGCGGGCTTTCAAGAGACCCAGTACTTC. It translates to CASTAGFQETQYF.

This clone was seen a few times. The chain couples TRBV27 to TRBJ1-3; 7 positions match TRBD1. The V gene end was trimmed by 4 bases and the J gene end by 2 bases; junction bases not matched to a gene: 5. Germline lookup yields CDR1 MNHEY and CDR2 SMNVEV (reference sequence). This CDR3 contains 15 residues. The DNA for the CDR3 is TGTGCCAGCAGTTCGCTGGGGACAGCTGGAAACACCATATATTTT. Translation gives CASSSLGTAGNTIYF.

The rearrangement joins TRBV4-2 to TRBJ2-4, with 11 bases identical to TRBD2. Per germline, CDR1 LGHNA and CDR2 YNFKEQ. Trimming removed 1 base from V and 5 bases from J; junction bases left unmatched: 7. The CDR3 contains 17 residues. DNA of the CDR3: TGTGCCAGCAGCCAAGGATTTCCGGGACTAGCGGAAAACATTCAGTACTTC. It specifies CASSQGFPGLAENIQYF.

Regarding this clone: Other DNA sequences within the sample encode an identical CDR3. This chain joins TRBV5-1 and TRBJ2-7, with TRBD1 as a possible D gene (6 bases). The CDR3 consists of 14 residues. V was pared by 4 bases and J by 1 base, with 12 bases between. Germline V gene lookup returns CDR1 SGHRS and CDR2 YFSETQ. As DNA, the CDR3 is TGCGCCAGCAGCCTCTCACAGGGATCCTACGAGCAGTACTTC. Translated, it gives CASSLSQGSYEQYF. Complete variable domain (other parts from reference TRBV5-1 and TRBJ2-7): KAGVTQTPRYLIKTRGQQVTLSCSPISGHRSVSWYQQTPGQGLQFLFEYFSETQRNKGNFPGRFSGRQFSNSRSEMNVSTLELGDSALYLCASSLSQGSYEQYFGPGTRLTVT.